This T cell receptor beta chain was obtained from a study of control samples from healthy donors and cancer patients. The repertoire was sequenced with immunoSEQ multiplex PCR; TCRdb's copy has only in-frame clones and lacks some. The sample holds some 95,000 clones, 70% to 90% seen once. The germline V gene encodes CDR1 SEHNR and CDR2 FQNEAQ (reference sequence). Losses at the gene ends were 5 bases for V and 0 bases for J; bases not matched to a gene: 6. The CDR3 contains 15 residues. This sequence joins TRBV7-9 and TRBJ1-1; 7 nucleotides align to TRBD1. The TCR was taken from a man younger than 45 in good health. Material: blood. CDR3 sequence: CASSTGAMVNTEAFF. The CDR3 DNA reads as TGTGCCAGCAGCACAGGGGCTATGGTGAACACTGAAGCTTTCTTT.